Following are 12 T cell receptor beta chains from one sample sequenced in a study of shared clonotypes between healthy human individuals. As defined, naive CD8 cells were CD45RO-negative and positively selected for CCR7, with terminally differentiated effector memory CD45RA+ cells excluded. Data came from immunoSEQ multiplex PCR; TCRdb stores just in-frame clones and leaves some out. The sample carries about 2 million clones, about 95% recorded once. The sequenced material came from naive CD8+ T cells sorted from blood. Receptors were obtained from a man aged 18 to 30 in good health.

The chain employs TRBV27 and TRBJ1-1; 9 nucleotides match TRBD1. Germline CDR1 reads MNHEY; CDR2 reads SMNVEV (reference sequence). This CDR3 has 14 amino acids. V lost 3 bases, J lost 7 bases, and 6 bases stayed unmatched. The CDR3 here is CASSLGTGWNEAFF. CDR3 DNA: TGTGCCAGCAGTTTGGGGACAGGGTGGAATGAAGCTTTCTTT.

This clone has a handful of counts. J is TRBJ1-4 and V is TRBV30; a possible D gene is TRBD1 (6 bases). This CDR3 contains 14 residues. Germline assignment: CDR1 GTSNPN and CDR2 SVGIG (reference sequence). Trimming took off 4 bases at V and 6 bases at J, with 15 bases between the two ends. CDR3 bases: TGTGCCTGGAACCCGACCCAGGGGTATGAAAAACTGTTTTTT. Encoded protein: CAWNPTQGYEKLFF.

The CDR3 sequence: CASSESGQAGHEQYF. In DNA form, the CDR3 reads TGTGCCAGCAGTGAATCGGGACAGGCGGGCCACGAGCAGTACTTC. The chain has TRBV2 and TRBJ2-7; TRBD1 aligns across 8 bases. CDR1 and CDR2 (germline): SNHLY, FYNNEI. With V trimmed by 2 bases and J by 5 bases, 8 bases remained unmatched. The CDR3 runs to 15 residues.

On this clone itself: Other DNA sequences from this sample encode an identical CDR3 as well. The chain uses TRBV4-1 and TRBJ2-7; D not certain. This CDR3 is built from 13 residues. Between the trimmed V and J ends, which lost 1 base and 2 bases, there was a span of 6 bases. Germline V gene sequence: CDR1 MGHRA, CDR2 YSYEKL. The CDR3 reads CASSQVPAYEQYF. CDR3 DNA: TGCGCCAGCAGCCAAGTCCCCGCCTACGAGCAGTACTTC.

The J gene is TRBJ1-1, the V gene TRBV7-9, with TRBD1 matching over 7 bases. Germline V lookup: CDR1 SEHNR, CDR2 FQNEAQ (reference sequence). J was trimmed by 7 bases and V by 4 bases; bases with no gene match: 6. The CDR3 has 13 amino acids. CDR3 DNA sequence: TGTGCCAGCAGCTCCGACAGGGACCGTGAAGCTTTCTTT. This encodes CASSSDRDREAFF.

A word on this clone: The sample has other DNA sequences that encode this CDR3 too. This chain uses TRBV27 with TRBJ1-3; 8 bases fit TRBD1. Losses at the gene ends were 6 bases for V and 3 bases for J; bases not matched to a gene: 4. This CDR3 has 14 amino acids. Germline values: CDR1 MNHEY, CDR2 SMNVEV (reference sequence). CDR3 DNA sequence: TGTGCCAGCAGCTACAGGGGGGGTGGAAACACCATATATTTT. As protein: CASSYRGGGNTIYF.

CDR3 DNA: TGTGCCAGCAGTCTGACCCCTAGGTGGGACACCGGGGAGCTGTTTTTT. Protein: CASSLTPRWDTGELFF. The genes are TRBV27 and TRBJ2-2; the D is unclear. Trimming stripped 5 bases from V and 3 bases from J, with 16 bases between. This CDR3 contains 16 residues. CDR1 and CDR2 from the germline V gene are MNHEY and SMNVEV (reference sequence).

The chain combines TRBV9 with TRBJ1-5, with 7 positions matching TRBD1. The CDR3 contains 13 residues. Germline V CDR1 and CDR2: SGDLS, YYNGEE. V was pared by 3 bases and J by 6 bases, with 3 bases of the junction left unmatched. The DNA for the CDR3 is TGTGCCAGCAGCGCACAGGGGACTCAGCCCCAGCATTTT. It yields the protein CASSAQGTQPQHF.

This clone was seen a handful of times. This chain uses TRBV28 with TRBJ1-1, with D unresolved. Per germline, CDR1 MDHEN and CDR2 SYDVKM. V lost 7 bases and J 0 bases, leaving 12 bases between the germline ends. This CDR3 has 14 residues. The CDR3 DNA reads TGTGCCAGCATCGAAAGGGTGATGAACACTGAAGCTTTCTTT. This gives the protein CASIERVMNTEAFF.

A note on this clone: In the same sample, other DNA sequences code for this CDR3. The CDR3 loop reads CASSLGGEQYF. The CDR3 nucleotides are TGTGCCAGCAGCTTGGGTGGGGAGCAGTACTTC. V usage is TRBV5-6 and J usage is TRBJ2-7; no reliable D call. V dropped 0 bases and J dropped 7 bases, with 5 bases sitting between them. CDR3 size: 11 residues. CDR1 is SGHDT and CDR2 is YYEEEE in the germline V gene.

The J gene is TRBJ2-5, the V gene TRBV6-1; a possible D gene is TRBD2 (6 bases). CDR1 and CDR2 from the germline V gene are MNHNS and SASEGT. Trimming shortened V by 2 bases and J by 5 bases, and 27 bases separated the two germline ends. The CDR3 sequence is 19 residues long. CDR3: CASSEPARSGTSRMETQYF. CDR3 sequence (DNA): TGTGCCAGCAGTGAACCGGCACGTTCTGGTACTAGCCGTATGGAGACCCAGTACTTC.

The rearrangement links TRBV10-1 to TRBJ2-3, with 8 nucleotides matching TRBD2. This CDR3 has 14 residues. CDR1 and CDR2 from the germline V gene are WNHNN and SYGVQD (reference sequence). V dropped 4 bases and J dropped 3; count of bases not matched to a gene: 3. CDR3 coding DNA: TGCGCCAGCAGTGTTAGCGGGACGACAGATACGCAGTATTTT. Translating it yields CASSVSGTTDTQYF.